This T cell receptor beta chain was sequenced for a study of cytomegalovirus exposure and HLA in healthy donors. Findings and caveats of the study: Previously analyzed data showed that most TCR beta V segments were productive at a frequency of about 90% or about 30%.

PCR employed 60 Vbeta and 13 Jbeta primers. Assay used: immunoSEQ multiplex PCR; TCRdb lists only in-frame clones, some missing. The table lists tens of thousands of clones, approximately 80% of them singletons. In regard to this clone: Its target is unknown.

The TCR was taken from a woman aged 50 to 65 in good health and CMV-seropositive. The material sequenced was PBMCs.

The CDR3 protein is CASSPDRNEQFF. Written as DNA, the CDR3 is TGTGCCAGCTCACCAGACAGGAATGAGCAGTTCTTC. The chain links TRBV18 to TRBJ2-1; weak D call: TRBD1 (6 bases). V was pared by 2 bases and J by 7 bases, with 6 bases between. The CDR3 is 12 amino acids. Germline V CDR1 and CDR2: KGHSH, LQKENI.